This record looks at one T cell receptor (beta chain) sequence and its context. Antigen unknown. Patients aged 18 to 65 had newly diagnosed hyperthyroidism lasting under 2 months. Exclusion of a patient resulted from uncontrolled infection, other autoimmune disease, pregnancy or lactation. The record originates from a study of T cells in Graves' hyperthyroidism and ophthalmopathy. Study-level points and caveats: Ophthalmopathy was told apart from stable hyperthyroidism by a 13 V-J model. In the blood, most expanded thyroid clonotypes above 0.001 appeared as well.

Amplification targeted TCR beta CDR3 regions from RNA transcripts. First-round RT-PCR targeting the TCR CDR3 was performed with the HTBI primer set. TCRdb analysed the multiplex PCR reads with MiXCR anew, one entry per CDR3 protein. The profile shows about 270,000 distinct CDR3 sequences, 13% to 15% of them singletons. The CDR3 loop spans 15 amino acids. Germline-derived CDR1 and CDR2 are DFQATT and SNEGSKA (reference sequence). V was clipped by 3 bases and J by 5 bases, with 20 bases between them. This TCR derives from a woman aged 50 to 60 with Graves' hyperthyroidism that later progressed to Graves' ophthalmopathy. This chain uses TRBV20-1 with TRBJ2-7; D possibly corresponds to TRBD1 (6 bases). Sequencing was carried out using blood. CDR3 residues: CSASLVTGYSNEQYF. CDR3 DNA sequence: TGCAGTGCTAGCCTTGTAACAGGGTATAGTAACGAGCAGTACTTC.